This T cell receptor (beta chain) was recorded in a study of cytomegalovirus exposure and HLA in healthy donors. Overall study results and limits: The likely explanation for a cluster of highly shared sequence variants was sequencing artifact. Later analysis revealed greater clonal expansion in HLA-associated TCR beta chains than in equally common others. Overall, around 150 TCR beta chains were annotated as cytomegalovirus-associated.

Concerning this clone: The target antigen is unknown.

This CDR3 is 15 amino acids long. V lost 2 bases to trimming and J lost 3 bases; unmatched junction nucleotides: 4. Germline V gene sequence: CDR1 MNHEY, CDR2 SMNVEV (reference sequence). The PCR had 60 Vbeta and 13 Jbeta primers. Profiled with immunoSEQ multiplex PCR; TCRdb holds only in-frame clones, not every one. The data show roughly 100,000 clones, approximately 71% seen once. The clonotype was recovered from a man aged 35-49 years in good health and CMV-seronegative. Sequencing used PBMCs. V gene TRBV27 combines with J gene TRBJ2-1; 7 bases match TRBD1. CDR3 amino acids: CASSLGTELYNEQFF. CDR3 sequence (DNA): TGTGCCAGCAGTTTAGGGACAGAGCTCTACAATGAGCAGTTCTTC.